This T cell receptor beta chain was captured by sequencing in a study of chemoradiotherapy in HPV16-positive cancers. The wider study: Candidate HPV-specific T-cell clones and common TCR motifs came from functional assays in two HPV16-positive patients.

Findings and caveats of the study: In HPV16-positive patients, HPV-responsive T-cell expansion tracked better recurrence-free survival. Only a couple of HPV16-positive patients supplied the functional HPV-specificity definition.

Clones were sequenced by immunoSEQ multiplex PCR, and TCRdb holds only the in-frame ones, with some missing. In the table there are 2,500 to 3,000 clones, around nine tenths of which are singletons. This clone occurred a few times. The antigen remains undetermined. The CDR3 length is 15 residues. With V trimmed by 0 bases and J by 1 base, 3 bases remained unmatched. Germline assignment: CDR1 SNHLY and CDR2 FYNNEI. V usage is TRBV2 and J usage is TRBJ2-7; 7 nucleotides match TRBD1. Source: tumor tissue, taken from a patient who underwent chemoradiotherapy. The origin of this receptor is a human donor with HPV-associated anogenital cancer. CDR3 protein: CASSEAPGGSYEQYF. CDR3 sequence (DNA): TGTGCCAGCAGTGAAGCGCCAGGGGGTTCCTACGAGCAGTACTTC.